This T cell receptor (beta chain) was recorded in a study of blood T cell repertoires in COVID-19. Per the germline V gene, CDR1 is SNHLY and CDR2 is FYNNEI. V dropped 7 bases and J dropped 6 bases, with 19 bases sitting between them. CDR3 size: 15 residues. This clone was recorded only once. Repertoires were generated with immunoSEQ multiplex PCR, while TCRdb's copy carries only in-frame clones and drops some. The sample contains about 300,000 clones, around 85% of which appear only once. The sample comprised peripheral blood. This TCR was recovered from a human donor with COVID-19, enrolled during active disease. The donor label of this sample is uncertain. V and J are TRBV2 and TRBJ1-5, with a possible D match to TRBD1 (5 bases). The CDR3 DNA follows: TGTGCCAGCACCCTATGGGGGGGGTCAGGTCAGCCCCAGCATTTT. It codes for CASTLWGGSGQPQHF.